The TCR beta chain under discussion was sequenced for a study of T cell changes during pregnancy in multiple sclerosis. Libraries were prepared by immunoSEQ multiplex PCR; TCRdb keeps only in-frame clonotypes and omits some of them. The sample has 8,000 or so clones, approximately 90% seen once. The material sequenced was CD8+ T cells from peripheral blood mononuclear cells, taken in the first trimester of pregnancy. The TCR sequence derives from a female donor in good health, enrolled as a control in a pregnancy study.

The CDR3 spells CASSEEDSGGTEAFF. In nucleotides, the CDR3 is TGTGCCAGCAGTGAGGAGGACAGTGGGGGAACTGAAGCTTTCTTT. The chain uses TRBV6-1 and TRBJ1-1, with D perhaps TRBD1 (6 bases). V gave up 3 bases and J gave up 5 bases, with 16 bases separating them. This CDR3 contains 15 residues. Per germline, CDR1 MNHNS and CDR2 SASEGT.